This T cell receptor (beta chain) was observed in a study of graft-versus-host responses after intestinal transplantation. Study details: In this cohort, recipients had multivisceral, liver-intestinal, or isolated intestinal transplants.

The method was immunoSEQ multiplex PCR; TCRdb's version includes in-frame clones alone and lacks a portion of them. The sample carries about 97,000 clones, 90% recorded once. The CDR3 covers 15 residues. Per the germline V gene, CDR1 is LNHDA and CDR2 is SQIVND (reference sequence). With 2 bases removed from V and 3 bases from J, the gap between germline ends came to 13 bases. The receptor comes from a human patient who received an intestinal transplant, so some T cells may come from the graft donor. The specimen was PBMCs, collected approximately 420 days after intestinal transplant. The gene calls are TRBV19 and TRBJ1-2; D unclear. The CDR3 nucleotides are TGTGCCAGTAGTATATCTTCCGCGCTCCACTATGGCTACACCTTC. As protein: CASSISSALHYGYTF.